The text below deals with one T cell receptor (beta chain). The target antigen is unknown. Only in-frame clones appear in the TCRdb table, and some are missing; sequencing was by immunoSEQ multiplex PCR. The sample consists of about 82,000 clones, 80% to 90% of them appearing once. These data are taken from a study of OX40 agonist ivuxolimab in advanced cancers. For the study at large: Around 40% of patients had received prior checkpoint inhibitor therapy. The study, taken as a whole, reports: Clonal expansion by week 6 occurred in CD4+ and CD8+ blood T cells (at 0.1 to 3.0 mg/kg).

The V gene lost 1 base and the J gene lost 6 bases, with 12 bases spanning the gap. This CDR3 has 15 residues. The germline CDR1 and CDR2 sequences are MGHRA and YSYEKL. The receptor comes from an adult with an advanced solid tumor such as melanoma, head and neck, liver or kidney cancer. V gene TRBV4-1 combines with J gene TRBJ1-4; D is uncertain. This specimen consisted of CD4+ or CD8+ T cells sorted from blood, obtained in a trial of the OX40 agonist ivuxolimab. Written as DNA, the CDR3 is TGCGCCAGCAGCCAAGGCTCTCTGGGAGATGAAAAACTGTTTTTT. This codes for CASSQGSLGDEKLFF.